The subject of this entry is one TCR beta chain. What it recognizes is unknown. The record originates from a study of cytomegalovirus exposure and HLA in healthy donors. Study-level background: A previous analysis identified around 120 million unique TCR beta sequences derived from roughly 180 million T cells.

Regarding the study as a whole: A later analysis linked a missense DCLRE1C variant to TCR beta V- and J-gene trimming. TCR beta sequences reportedly predicted the HLA-A and HLA-B alleles of most subjects accurately.

The donors (healthy individuals) were bone marrow donors. The primer mix had 60 Vbeta and 13 Jbeta primers. Repertoires were generated with immunoSEQ multiplex PCR, while TCRdb's copy carries only in-frame clones and drops some. The sample lists some 120,000 clones; 65% to 75% were seen once. Trimming took 3 bases from V and 7 from J; bases not matched to a gene: 6. Germline V gene lookup returns CDR1 LNHNV and CDR2 YYDKDF (reference sequence). This CDR3 comprises 15 residues. The rearrangement links TRBV15 to TRBJ2-3, with 11 bases aligning to TRBD1. The sequence was obtained from a man aged 25 to 45 in good health and CMV-seropositive. Sequenced input: PBMCs. The CDR3 here is CATSRAGQGAYTQYF. In DNA form, the CDR3 reads TGTGCCACCAGCAGGGCTGGACAGGGGGCCTATACGCAGTATTTT.